This T cell receptor beta chain emerged from a study of cytomegalovirus exposure and HLA in healthy donors. Notes on the study in general: It was confirmed in vitro that a few of the CMV-associated chains were specific for CMV antigens. Accurate prediction of HLA-A and HLA-B alleles (for most subjects) was reportedly achieved from TCR beta sequences. A later analysis showed TCR association rates differing by HLA locus, peaking at DRB1 and lowest at HLA-C.

As regards this clone: Its target is not known.

PCR was performed using 60 Vbeta and 13 Jbeta primers. Profiled with immunoSEQ multiplex PCR; TCRdb holds only in-frame clones, not every one. This table has about 38,000 clones, 86% appearing once. The CDR3 runs to 15 residues. The junction had 7 bases not matched to a gene; V was cut back by 1 base and J by 7 bases. The germline V gene has CDR1 LGHNA and CDR2 YSLEER. The V gene is TRBV4-3, the J gene TRBJ1-5, with 7 nucleotides matching TRBD1. The receptor was isolated from a woman aged 40 to 50 in good health and CMV-seropositive. The sample taken for sequencing was PBMCs. CDR3 sequence reads: CASSQGRQGFQPQHF. Written as DNA, the CDR3 is TGCGCCAGCAGCCAAGGGCGACAGGGCTTCCAGCCCCAGCATTTT.